The 25 T cell receptor beta chains listed next were all sequenced from one sample in a study of cytomegalovirus exposure and HLA in healthy donors. Both 60 Vbeta primers and 13 Jbeta primers went into the PCR. Produced via immunoSEQ multiplex PCR; TCRdb's table is partial and in-frame only. The sample yields approximately 38,000 clones, more than 65% seen once. The sample consisted of PBMCs. Receptors originate from a woman in her late teens or twenties in good health and CMV-seronegative.

The V call is TRBV6-4, the J call TRBJ1-5; a weak D match, TRBD1 (5 bases). This CDR3 is built from 14 residues. Per the germline V gene, CDR1 is MRHNA and CDR2 is SNTAGT. Trimming removed 5 bases from V and 4 bases from J, with 12 bases in between. CDR3 DNA: TGTGCCAGCAGTCCTACGGGGGAGAATCAGCCCCAGCATTTT. Translation: CASSPTGENQPQHF.

J is TRBJ2-2 and V is TRBV11-2; D might be TRBD1 (6 bases). The CDR3 runs to 17 residues. Trimming pared 5 bases from V and 0 bases from J, leaving 16 bases between. Germline-derived CDR1 and CDR2 are SGHAT and FQNNGV. CDR3 in amino acids: CASSTSDRPANTGELFF. The CDR3 coding sequence is TGTGCCAGCAGCACGAGCGACAGGCCCGCGAACACCGGGGAGCTGTTTTTT.

CDR3 DNA sequence: TGCGCCAGCAGCTTGGACAGATACACTGAAGCTTTCTTT. Amino acid sequence: CASSLDRYTEAFF. The chain uses TRBV5-1 and TRBJ1-1; no clear D gene. Germline V gene sequence: CDR1 SGHRS, CDR2 YFSETQ. V dropped 0 bases and J dropped 3 bases, with 6 bases sitting between them. This CDR3 spans 13 amino acids. Looking up the rest from reference TRBV5-1 and TRBJ1-1 gives the full variable domain: KAGVTQTPRYLIKTRGQQVTLSCSPISGHRSVSWYQQTPGQGLQFLFEYFSETQRNKGNFPGRFSGRQFSNSRSEMNVSTLELGDSALYLCASSLDRYTEAFFGQGTRLTVV.

V and J are TRBV27 and TRBJ2-7; possible D gene TRBD2, 5 bases. The CDR3 length is 13 residues. V gave up 3 bases and J gave up 4 bases, with 10 bases separating them. CDR1 and CDR2 (germline): MNHEY, SMNVEV (reference sequence). The CDR3 DNA is TGTGCCAGCAGTTTGAACGGGGAATACGAGCAGTACTTC. Its translation: CASSLNGEYEQYF.

The chain links TRBV15 to TRBJ2-1; 9 bases fit TRBD1. Trimming cost V 3 bases and J 5 bases; bases outside gene matches: 5. CDR1 is LNHNV and CDR2 is YYDKDF in the germline V gene (reference sequence). This CDR3 spans 15 amino acids. The CDR3 spells CATSSGQGKDNEQFF. CDR3 nucleotides: TGTGCCACCAGCAGCGGACAGGGGAAGGACAATGAGCAGTTCTTC.

The genes are TRBV9 and TRBJ2-2; D gene uncertain. Germline CDR1 reads SGDLS; CDR2 reads YYNGEE. The CDR3 runs to 15 residues. Trimming removed 4 bases at V and 2 bases at J, with 12 bases between. DNA of the CDR3: TGTGCCAGCAGCCCCCGAGCTGCAAACACCGGGGAGCTGTTTTTT. Protein sequence: CASSPRAANTGELFF.

The chain has TRBV2 and TRBJ2-6, with a weak D call TRBD2 (5 bases). Germline assignment: CDR1 SNHLY and CDR2 FYNNEI. The germline V and J ends were trimmed by 4 bases and 0 bases, with 10 bases remaining between them. This CDR3 region has 16 residues. The CDR3 DNA reads as TGTGCCAGCAGTGGGCTAGCCCTCTCTGGGGCCAACGTCCTGACTTTC. Its translation is CASSGLALSGANVLTF.

V gene TRBV4-3 combines with J gene TRBJ2-5, with D hard to call. Trimming shortened V by 1 base and J by 0 bases, and 9 bases separated the two germline ends. The CDR3 runs 15 residues. CDR1 is LGHNA, CDR2 YSLEER, per germline. The CDR3, as DNA: TGCGCCAGCAGCCAAGGGGCCCGGTACCAAGAGACCCAGTACTTC. It codes for CASSQGARYQETQYF.

This sequence joins TRBV4-1 and TRBJ2-7; 8 nucleotides line up with TRBD2. J lost 1 base, V lost 1 base, and 3 bases had no gene match. The V gene's germline CDR1 is MGHRA and CDR2 YSYEKL. CDR3 length: 15 amino acids. CDR3 sequence (DNA): TGCGCCAGCAGCCAAGGGCGGGGGGTGTCCTACGAGCAGTACTTC. Its protein product is CASSQGRGVSYEQYF.

This clone was observed a single time. The rearrangement uses TRBV13 and TRBJ1-6; maybe TRBD1 (5 bases). CDR1 and CDR2 (germline): PRHDT, FYEKMQ (reference sequence). The CDR3 length is 14 residues. Trimming took off 7 bases at V and 6 bases at J, with 13 bases between the two ends. This chain's CDR3 is CASTTGDGNSPLHF. The CDR3 DNA reads as TGTGCCAGCACCACGGGGGACGGTAATTCACCCCTCCACTTT. Filled out from reference TRBV13 and TRBJ1-6, the complete variable domain reads AAGVIQSPRHLIKEKRETATLKCYPIPRHDTVYWYQQGPGQDPQFLISFYEKMQSDKGSIPDRFSAQQFSDYHSELNMSSLELGDSALYFCASTTGDGNSPLHFGNGTRLTVT.

In its sample, this clone was seen a few times. The J gene is TRBJ1-2, the V gene TRBV29-1; 10 bases fit TRBD1. The CDR3 extends over 18 amino acids. Germline CDR1 reads SQVTM; CDR2 reads ANQGSEA. The trim removed 0 bases at V and 2 bases at J, leaving 12 bases unmatched. In nucleotides, the CDR3 is TGCAGCGTTGAAGAAAAGGCCAGGGGACAGGGGCTGAACTATGGCTACACCTTC. Residues: CSVEEKARGQGLNYGYTF.

In this sample, this clone turned up once. The J gene is TRBJ2-5, the V gene TRBV4-3; the D gene is possibly TRBD2 (5 bases). The DNA matches TRBJ2-7 better at its end, which makes the J call doubtful. The germline CDR1 and CDR2 sequences are LGHNA and YSLEER. The CDR3 length is 14 residues. CDR3 coding DNA: TGCGCCAGCAGCCCTTTCTACGGAGGCTACGAGCAGTACTTC. Amino acids: CASSPFYGGYEQYF.

The chain carries TRBV7-2 and TRBJ2-7; 7 nucleotides agree with TRBD2. V trimming: 5 bases; J trimming: 1 base; junction bases outside the gene matches: 8. This CDR3 has 15 residues. Germline assignment: CDR1 SGHTA and CDR2 FQGNSA. This CDR3 is CASSQIPGLSYEQYF. In DNA form, the CDR3 reads TGTGCCAGCAGCCAAATCCCGGGACTATCCTACGAGCAGTACTTC.

As DNA, the CDR3 is TGTGCCACCAGCACCGCAGGGGACGGGGCCAACGTCCTGACTTTC. It specifies CATSTAGDGANVLTF. The chain has TRBV15 and TRBJ2-6; possibly TRBD1 for D (6 bases). The CDR3 has 15 residues. The V gene's germline CDR1 is LNHNV and CDR2 YYDKDF (reference sequence). V was shortened by 4 bases and J by 4 bases, with 11 bases between the two germline ends.

This chain links TRBV6-1 with TRBJ1-5; D unclear. Germline V CDR1 and CDR2: MNHNS, SASEGT. The CDR3 totals 13 residues. The germline V and J ends were trimmed by 1 base and 6 bases, with 7 bases remaining between them. CDR3 in DNA: TGTGCCAGCAGTGAAGTGGAGTTTCAGCCCCAGCATTTT. As protein: CASSEVEFQPQHF.

The J gene is TRBJ1-2, the V gene TRBV4-3; D might be TRBD1 (5 bases). The CDR3 contains 16 residues. The germline V and J ends were trimmed by 0 bases and 0 bases, with 11 bases remaining between them. The germline CDR1 and CDR2 sequences are LGHNA and YSLEER. Here the CDR3 DNA reads TGCGCCAGCAGCCAAGAATTGCGGGGGGCTAACTATGGCTACACCTTC. Encoded protein: CASSQELRGANYGYTF.

The chain combines TRBV7-9 with TRBJ1-6; D is uncertain. Deletions cut 1 base from V and 8 bases from J, with 12 bases between. The CDR3 is 15 residues long. CDR1 is SEHNR and CDR2 is FQNEAQ in the germline V gene (reference sequence). The CDR3 nucleotides are TGTGCCAGCAGCTTAGTGACCCTGGGAGATTCACCCCTCCACTTT. The encoded protein is CASSLVTLGDSPLHF.

This chain uses TRBV7-9 with TRBJ2-2, with TRBD2 matching 8 bases. The CDR3 loop spans 14 amino acids. Germline values: CDR1 SEHNR, CDR2 FQNEAQ (reference sequence). After removal of 9 bases from V and 1 base from J, the junction contained 4 bases not matched to a gene. The CDR3 DNA reads as TGTGCCAGTAAGAGCGGGGGGAACACCGGGGAGCTGTTTTTT. Protein product: CASKSGGNTGELFF.

V gene TRBV5-6 combines with J gene TRBJ1-1; D is perhaps TRBD1 (6 bases). The germline CDR1 and CDR2 sequences are SGHDT and YYEEEE. Trimming stripped 2 bases from V and 4 bases from J, with 15 bases between. CDR3 length equals 15 residues. CDR3 loop: CASSLIGGGGTEAFF. The CDR3 region has the DNA TGTGCCAGCAGCTTAATCGGGGGCGGGGGCACTGAAGCTTTCTTT. Full variable domain (missing parts from reference TRBV5-6 and TRBJ1-1): DAGVTQSPTHLIKTRGQQVTLRCSPKSGHDTVSWYQQALGQGPQFIFQYYEEEERQRGNFPDRFSGHQFPNYSSELNVNALLLGDSALYLCASSLIGGGGTEAFFGQGTRLTVV.

In its sample, this clone was seen once. The rearrangement joins TRBV28 to TRBJ1-2; a possible D gene is TRBD1 (6 bases). CDR1 and CDR2 (germline): MDHEN, SYDVKM. Deletions cut 1 base from V and 0 bases from J, with 12 bases between. This CDR3 is built from 16 residues. CDR3: CASSLLSGEANYGYTF. Written as DNA, the CDR3 is TGTGCCAGCAGTTTATTATCAGGGGAAGCTAACTATGGCTACACCTTC.

The chain has TRBV28 and TRBJ1-5; TRBD1 matches at 7 bases. The V segment lost 4 bases and the J segment 6 bases; nucleotides outside the gene matches: 9. The CDR3 has 15 amino acids. Germline V gene sequence: CDR1 MDHEN, CDR2 SYDVKM. Written as DNA, the CDR3 is TGTGCCAGCAGTTACGTCACAGGGGTTCCTCAGCCCCAGCATTTT. This gives the protein CASSYVTGVPQPQHF.

This chain connects TRBV12-5 to TRBJ1-4, with 7 bases that match TRBD1. There are 15 residues in the CDR3. Trimming cost V 4 bases and J 5 bases; bases outside gene matches: 7. Looked up from germline, CDR1 is LGHNT and CDR2 is FRNRAP. The CDR3 DNA reads as TGTGCTAGTGGTTCATCCGGGACAGACAATGAAAAACTGTTTTTT. This codes for CASGSSGTDNEKLFF.

J is TRBJ2-2 and V is TRBV6-4; 8 nucleotides line up with TRBD1. Germline V CDR1 and CDR2: MRHNA, SNTAGT. This CDR3 spans 14 amino acids. The J segment lost 3 bases and the V segment lost 7 bases, leaving 4 bases of the junction unmatched. Here the CDR3 DNA reads TGTGCCAGCAAGACAGGGGTGGACACCGGGGAGCTGTTTTTT. Translating it yields CASKTGVDTGELFF.

The chain links TRBV29-1 to TRBJ2-7; 13 bases are a match to TRBD2. After removal of 6 bases from V and 6 bases from J, the junction contained 8 bases not matched to a gene. Germline V gene sequence: CDR1 SQVTM, CDR2 ANQGSEA. The CDR3 extends over 14 amino acids. The DNA for the CDR3 is TGCAGCGTGAAGGGACTAGCGGGACCCCTCGAGCAGTACTTC. It codes for CSVKGLAGPLEQYF.

This clone was recorded only once. This sequence joins TRBV10-3 and TRBJ2-7; D perhaps matches TRBD2 (6 bases). The CDR3 extends over 12 amino acids. The V gene's germline CDR1 is ENHRY and CDR2 SYGVKD. This CDR3 reads CSLGGEAYEQYF. Written as DNA, the CDR3 is TGTTCCCTCGGCGGGGAGGCCTACGAGCAGTACTTC.